This T cell receptor (beta chain) was identified in a study of beta chain features in type 1 diabetes. Study-level points and caveats: Sequencing used cDNA, and cells with high TCR expression could therefore be over-represented.

Trimming left V 2 bases short and J 3 bases short, with 12 bases between. Per the germline V gene, CDR1 is LGHNA and CDR2 is YNFKEQ. The CDR3 extends over 15 amino acids. Over 95% purity was reached by all sorted populations. Expressed TCRB transcripts got sequenced, as all isolated RNA was reverse transcribed. Clones were sequenced by immunoSEQ multiplex PCR, and TCRdb holds only the in-frame ones, with some missing. The sample yields under 450,000 clones, about 16% seen once. Concerning this clone itself: The antigen is unknown.

Sequenced material: naive CD4+ T cells from blood. This receptor was taken from a woman aged 18-29 years in good health. The chain links TRBV4-2 to TRBJ2-3; tentative D call: TRBD2 (5 bases). CDR3 residues: CASSQPLTRTDTQYF. DNA of the CDR3: TGTGCCAGCAGCCAACCACTTACTAGGACAGATACGCAGTATTTT.